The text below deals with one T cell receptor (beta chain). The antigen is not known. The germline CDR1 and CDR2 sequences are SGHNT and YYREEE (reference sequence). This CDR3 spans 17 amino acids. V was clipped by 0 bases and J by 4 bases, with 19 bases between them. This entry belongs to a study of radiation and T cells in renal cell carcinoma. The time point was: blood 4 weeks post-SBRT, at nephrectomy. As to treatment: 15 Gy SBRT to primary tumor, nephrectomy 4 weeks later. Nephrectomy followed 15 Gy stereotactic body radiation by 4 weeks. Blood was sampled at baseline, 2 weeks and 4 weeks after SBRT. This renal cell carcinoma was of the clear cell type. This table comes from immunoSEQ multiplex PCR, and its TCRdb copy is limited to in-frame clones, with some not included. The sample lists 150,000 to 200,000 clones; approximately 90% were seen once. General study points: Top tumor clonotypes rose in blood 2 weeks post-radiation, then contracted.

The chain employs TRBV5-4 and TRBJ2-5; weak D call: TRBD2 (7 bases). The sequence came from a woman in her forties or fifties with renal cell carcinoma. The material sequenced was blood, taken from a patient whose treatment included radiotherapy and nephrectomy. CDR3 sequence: CASSLVYGGGTLETQYF. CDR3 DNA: TGTGCCAGCAGCTTGGTGTACGGCGGGGGCACATTAGAGACCCAGTACTTC.